The sequence of this TCR beta chain was determined in a study of identical twins. Overall study results and limits: Potential partial confounding of zero-insertion analyses by invariant MAIT and iNKT cells was noted.

Details on this clonotype: Its target is not known.

A single record per CDR3 protein comes from TCRdb applying MiXCR to the 5' RACE reads. The sample lists 300,000 to 400,000 distinct CDR3 sequences, roughly 9% seen once, with approximately 9.3% in the top ten. After removal of 3 bases from V and 9 bases from J, the junction contained 11 bases not matched to a gene. This CDR3 has 16 residues. Germline V gene lookup returns CDR1 SNHLY and CDR2 FYNNEI. The clonotype was recovered from a woman aged 50 to 60 in good health. The chain is built from TRBV2 and TRBJ2-3, with TRBD2 matching 11 bases. The sample taken for sequencing was naive T cells sorted from blood. CDR3 amino acids: CASSDYVLAGDVTQYF. CDR3 DNA: TGTGCCAGCAGTGATTATGTACTAGCGGGAGATGTGACGCAGTATTTT.